This T cell receptor beta chain derives from a study of blood T cell repertoires in COVID-19 (dated by TCRdb to about 2020). Study-wide context: Samples covering the acute and convalescent phases of COVID-19 were provided by collaborators in the United States, Italy and Spain. The dataset comprised deeply sampled blood TCRbeta repertoires from subjects exposed to, actively infected with, or recovered from COVID-19. Sample metadata almost always included a de-identified subject ID, COVID-19 status, age in years and sex. Where available, HLA class I and class II types were obtained from metadata supplied by the sample provider rather than from assay-based typing. The material from the prospective study consisted of cDNA or gDNA derived from T cells, B-cell-depleted T cells, or PBMCs. The repertoires were released in a freely available public database meant as a resource for research on the immune response to SARS-CoV-2. Samples were obtained from the ongoing ImmuneRACE study (first 160 participants) and from over 1,000 subjects provided by 6 global collaborators. Overall study results and their limits: The amount of clinical and demographic metadata varied by source and participant and was provided uncurated.

A distance of 11 bases separates the germline ends of V and J, which lose 2 bases and 6 bases respectively. Sequences MDHEN (CDR1) and SYDVKM (CDR2) are obtained from the germline V gene. From cysteine to phenylalanine, the CDR3 is 14 amino acids long. This entry keeps only the CDR3 DNA: 42 bases, framed from base 1. The immunoSEQ Assay, a bias-controlled multiplex PCR, was used to amplify TCRbeta CDR3 regions from genomic DNA. The authors' pipeline ran thus. Within the assay, amplification of reference gene primers was used to estimate how many nucleated cells each sample contained. Sequence reads were collapsed and filtered to measure the absolute abundance of every unique TCRbeta CDR3 rearrangement. Productive Simpson clonality was computed per sample as the square root of Simpson's diversity index over productive rearrangements. TCRdb holds this immuneACCESS table with in-frame rearrangements only. Some clones are missing; in checked studies, unresolved V genes explain under half, and the rest has no known cause. V and J calls and clone size are copied from that table; D and trimming were computed from the DNA. This sample comprises 100,000 to 150,000 clones, about 91% of them detected only once. Over 9% of the sample belongs to the ten largest clones.

The collaborating institutions used their own protocols to collect whole blood in K2EDTA tubes. For TCRbeta analysis, collaborator samples were shipped as frozen whole blood, as isolated PBMCs, or as DNA extracted from either sample type. In regard to this clone: Its antigen remains undetermined. No per-base quality is available; no much larger clone lies one base away.

This sequence originates from a man aged 50 or older with acute or convalescent COVID-19. The sample comprised peripheral blood. The V and J segments used are TRBV28 and TRBJ1-5, and perhaps TRBD1 as D gene, on 6 matching bases. In nucleotide form, the sequence is TGTGCCAGCAGTTTACGTCCAGGGGCTCAGCCCCAGCATTTT. It is translated as CASSLRPGAQPQHF.